Listed below are T cell receptor beta chains from one sample, sequenced in a study of blood T cell repertoires in COVID-19. This table comes from immunoSEQ multiplex PCR, and its TCRdb copy is limited to in-frame clones, with some not included. The table has more than 95,000 clones, about 88% seen once. The sample was peripheral blood. The receptors derive from a human donor in a cohort sampled during active COVID-19. CDR3s include the opening cysteine and the closing phenylalanine or tryptophan. The D gene is left open where the match is weak. Clone size is not always given. Where it is, it says once, few, many or a class for expanded clones.

>TRBV5-1|TRBJ2-3|-|TRBD2
CASSLSGGRTDTQYF
TGCGCCAGCAGCTTAAGCGGGGGGCGCACAGATACGCAGTATTTT
>TRBV5-6|TRBJ2-7|-|-
CASSNRYEQYF
TGTGCCAGCAGCAATCGTTACGAGCAGTACTTC
>TRBV2|TRBJ2-7|few|-
CASSAQGLYEQYF
TGTGCCAGCAGCGCTCAGGGGCTCTACGAGCAGTACTTC
>TRBV6-5|TRBJ1-2|-|TRBD1
CASSSQGGGANYGYTF
TGTGCCAGCAGTTCACAGGGGGGAGGAGCGAACTATGGCTACACCTTC
>TRBV7-9|TRBJ1-5|-|-
CASSLVAGALSNQPQHF
TGTGCCAGCAGCTTAGTTGCGGGAGCCCTAAGCAATCAGCCCCAGCATTTT
>TRBV27|TRBJ1-6|-|-
CASSLKQFHNSPLHF
TGTGCCAGCAGTTTAAAACAGTTTCATAATTCACCCCTCCACTTT
>TRBV3-1/TRBV3-2|TRBJ1-2|few|-
CASSVSGRPYGYTF
TGTGCCAGCAGCGTTTCCGGGAGACCCTATGGCTACACCTTC
>TRBV13|TRBJ1-1|-|TRBD1
CASSLEQGAIEAFF
TGTGCCAGCAGCTTAGAGCAGGGGGCGATTGAAGCTTTCTTT
>TRBV21-1|TRBJ2-2|-|-
CASSKETGFIPNRITGELFF
TGTGCCAGCAGCAAAGAAACCGGGTTTATTCCCAATCGGATCACCGGGGAGCTGTTTTTT
>TRBV5-1|TRBJ1-1|-|-
CASSLVLAAMNTEAFF
TGCGCCAGCAGCTTGGTTCTCGCCGCTATGAACACTGAAGCTTTCTTT
>TRBV3-1/TRBV3-2|TRBJ2-1|-|TRBD2
CASSQVALAGGFSRAYNEQFF
TGTGCCAGCAGCCAAGTTGCCCTAGCGGGGGGATTTAGCAGGGCCTACAATGAGCAGTTCTTC
>TRBV19|TRBJ1-4|-|-
CASSVGTAKEKLFF
TGTGCCAGTAGTGTAGGTACAGCCAAAGAAAAACTGTTTTTT
>TRBV27|TRBJ2-3|-|TRBD2
CATGIISGTTDTQYF
TGTGCCACCGGTATAATTAGCGGGACCACAGATACGCAGTATTTT
>TRBV13|TRBJ2-7|few|-
CPPRRFSYEQYF
TGTCCCCCGCGGAGGTTCTCCTACGAGCAGTACTTC
>TRBV6-6|TRBJ1-1|-|-
CASSDTTRENTEAFF
TGTGCCAGCAGTGACACGACCAGGGAGAACACTGAAGCTTTCTTT
>TRBV9|TRBJ1-3|-|TRBD1
CASSDDRAYSGNTIYF
TGTGCCAGCAGCGACGACAGGGCCTACTCTGGAAACACCATATATTTT
>TRBV23-1|TRBJ2-4|-|-
CASSQSRDIKNIQYF
TGCGCCAGCAGTCAATCCCGGGACATCAAAAACATTCAGTACTTC
>TRBV5-1|TRBJ2-5|-|-
CASGRAHQETQYF
TGCGCCAGCGGGCGAGCCCACCAAGAGACCCAGTACTTC
>TRBV5-4|TRBJ2-7|-|TRBD1
CASSSSDRGFYEQYF
TGTGCCAGCAGCTCTTCCGACAGGGGGTTCTACGAGCAGTACTTC
>TRBV19|TRBJ1-3|-|-
CASTATLSSGNTIYF
TGTGCCAGTACCGCGACACTGAGCTCTGGAAACACCATATATTTT
>TRBV6-5|TRBJ1-2|-|-
CASSPPRSHYGYTF
TGTGCCAGCAGTCCCCCCCGGTCTCACTATGGCTACACCTTC
>TRBV5-1|TRBJ2-2|-|TRBD2
CASSLASGGNGELFF
TGCGCCAGCAGCTTGGCCAGCGGGGGGAACGGGGAGCTGTTTTTT
>TRBV5-6|TRBJ1-2|few|TRBD1
CASSSGQGSNYGYTF
TGTGCCAGCAGCTCGGGACAGGGGTCTAACTATGGCTACACCTTC
>TRBV4-1|TRBJ2-2|-|-
CASHPLPMNTGELFF
TGCGCCAGCCATCCACTCCCGATGAACACCGGGGAGCTGTTTTTT
>TRBV6-4|TRBJ2-2|few|TRBD2
CASSDSSSGSSDTGELFF
TGTGCCAGCAGTGACTCTTCTAGCGGGAGCTCTGACACCGGGGAGCTGTTTTTT
>TRBV30|TRBJ1-6|-|-
CAWNGDTYNSPLHF
TGTGCCTGGAATGGGGACACCTATAATTCACCCCTCCACTTT
>TRBV2|TRBJ2-5|once|-
CASSRTTSGETQYF
TGTGCCAGCAGTAGGACTACCTCGGGAGAGACCCAGTACTTC
>TRBV2|TRBJ1-6|-|-
CASSGAGVESPLHF
TGTGCCAGCAGTGGGGCGGGAGTTGAATCACCCCTCCACTTT
>TRBV28|TRBJ2-2|-|-
CASSLLGQNTGELFF
TGTGCCAGCAGTTTATTGGGACAGAACACCGGGGAGCTGTTTTTT
>TRBV24-1|TRBJ2-3|-|-
CATSDRTGSSTDTQYF
TGTGCCACCAGTGATAGAACAGGGTCTAGCACAGATACGCAGTATTTT
>TRBV4-1|TRBJ2-1|-|TRBD2
CASSQDTSGRGYEQFF
TGCGCCAGCAGCCAAGATACTAGCGGGAGAGGGTATGAGCAGTTCTTC